The 21 T cell receptor beta chains below were found in one sample sequenced in a study of monozygotic twins with inflammatory bowel disease. No DNA is given; TCRdb re-called the 5' RACE reads and lists each CDR3 protein once. This table holds over 100,000 distinct CDR3 sequences. What was sequenced was blood. These receptors came from a human donor with ulcerative colitis or Crohn's disease, or a healthy co-twin of an affected twin (not recorded which).

CDR3 amino acids: CASRSGPHYEQYF. The chain combines TRBV12-3 or TRBV12-4 with TRBJ2-7. The CDR3 is 13 amino acids.

The chain links TRBV5-1 to TRBJ2-7; TCRdb gives TRBD2 as the D gene, but with no DNA this cannot be confirmed. This CDR3 spans 17 amino acids. The V gene's germline CDR1 is SGHRS and CDR2 YFSETQ. The CDR3 sequence: CASSLADLAGKAYEQYF.

V usage is TRBV29-1 and J usage is TRBJ2-5; there is no DNA to check the TCRdb D call of TRBD1. Germline V gene data show CDR1 as SQVTM and CDR2 as ANQGSEA. The CDR3 covers 13 residues. The chain's CDR3 is CSDRRTGQETQYF.

The chain carries TRBV7-2 and TRBJ1-5. CDR1 and CDR2 from the germline V gene are SGHTA and FQGNSA. The CDR3 covers 15 residues. The CDR3 protein is CASSLEGNSNQPQHF.

The J gene is TRBJ1-4, the V gene TRBV11-2; TCRdb proposes TRBD1, but this gene call is untestable without DNA. The CDR3 runs to 15 residues. Germline loops: CDR1 SGHAT, CDR2 FQNNGV. CDR3 region: CASSQVTGGGEKLFF.

The chain recombines TRBV6-6 with TRBJ1-5; TCRdb outputs TRBD1, but without DNA this stays unchecked. Germline V lookup: CDR1 MNHNY, CDR2 SVGAGI (reference sequence). This CDR3 region has 14 residues. This chain's CDR3 is CASSQTGFSQPQHF.

CDR3 in amino acids: CASSLRGSNSPLHF. This sequence joins TRBV5-4 and TRBJ1-6; TCRdb names TRBD1, which stays unverified in the absence of DNA. The CDR3 extends over 14 amino acids. Germline V lookup: CDR1 SGHNT, CDR2 YYREEE (reference sequence).

The CDR3 loop reads CASSLVTDGQETQYF. J is TRBJ2-5 and V is TRBV12-3 or TRBV12-4. The CDR3 sequence is 15 residues long.

The chain has TRBV7-2 and TRBJ1-1; there is no DNA to check the TCRdb D call of TRBD1. From germline, CDR1 is SGHTA and CDR2 FQGNSA. The CDR3 length is 15 residues. The CDR3 region is CASSKGQDRGTEAFF.

The CDR3 loop is CATGTTTFRNTIYF. The chain joins TRBV19 to TRBJ1-3; TCRdb names TRBD1, which stays unverified in the absence of DNA. This CDR3 is 14 amino acids long. From germline, CDR1 is LNHDA and CDR2 SQIVND (reference sequence).

This chain links TRBV20-1 with TRBJ1-5. Per germline, CDR1 DFQATT and CDR2 SNEGSKA (reference sequence). This CDR3 is 14 amino acids long. This CDR3 reads CSASVGSTNQPQHF.

The chain carries TRBV18 and TRBJ2-7; TCRdb gives TRBD1 as the D gene, but with no DNA this cannot be confirmed. Germline CDR1 is KGHSH and CDR2 is LQKENI. The CDR3 runs 14 residues. The CDR3 sequence is CASSGGTGLYEQYF.

The chain carries TRBV12-3 or TRBV12-4 and TRBJ1-6. The length of the CDR3 is 14 residues. Here the CDR3 reads CASSFLPWGSPLHF.

This chain uses TRBV6-2 or TRBV6-3 with TRBJ2-2. CDR1 is MNHEY, CDR2 SVGEGT, per germline. The CDR3 runs 13 residues. CDR3 residues: CASSLLHTGELFF.

V and J are TRBV24-1 and TRBJ1-4. The CDR3 is 18 amino acids. CDR1 and CDR2 from the germline V gene are KGHDR and SFDVKD. CDR3 loop: CATSDPADYAAGNEKLFF.

V is TRBV7-9 and J is TRBJ2-5; TCRdb designates TRBD1, a call that cannot be tested without DNA. This CDR3 has 13 residues. Germline V lookup: CDR1 SEHNR, CDR2 FQNEAQ (reference sequence). CDR3 loop: CASSPNTGETQYF.

The J gene is TRBJ2-1, the V gene TRBV7-2; the D call of TRBD2 rests on TCRdb alone, since no DNA is present to check it. The germline V gene has CDR1 SGHTA and CDR2 FQGNSA. The CDR3 runs 17 residues. The chain's CDR3 is CASSLVASGGSYNEQFF.

V and J are TRBV20-1 and TRBJ1-4; TCRdb's D gene call, TRBD1, goes unchecked for lack of DNA. Germline values: CDR1 DFQATT, CDR2 SNEGSKA (reference sequence). This CDR3 contains 15 residues. The CDR3 sequence: CSARRGTATNEKLFF.

The chain employs TRBV7-6 and TRBJ2-5; the D gene TCRdb calls, TRBD1, cannot be checked with no DNA. CDR3 length: 14 amino acids. Germline CDR1 and CDR2: SGHVS and FNYEAQ. The CDR3 spells CASSLGPRTGAQYF.

This sequence joins TRBV7-2 and TRBJ1-1. The CDR3 contains 15 residues. The germline gives CDR1 SGHTA, CDR2 FQGNSA. CDR3 region: CASSLGGVPNTEAFF. Supplemented by reference TRBV7-2 and TRBJ1-1, the full variable domain reads GAGVSQSPSNKVTEKGKDVELRCDPISGHTALYWYRQSLGQGLEFLIYFQGNSAPDKSGLPSDRFSAERTGGSVSTLTIQRTQQEDSAVYLCASSLGGVPNTEAFFGQGTRLTVV.

The chain recombines TRBV14 with TRBJ1-2; absent DNA, TCRdb's TRBD1 call cannot be checked. CDR1 and CDR2 from the germline V gene are SGHDN and FVKESK. This CDR3 has 14 amino acids. CDR3 region: CASSQGTGNYGYTF.